This TCR beta chain was documented in a study of blood T cell repertoires in COVID-19. Study details: PBMCs, B-cell-depleted T cells, or T cells were the source of the cDNA or gDNA that made up the material.

This clone has a handful of counts. Germline-derived CDR1 and CDR2 are SNHLY and FYNNEI. This CDR3 is built from 15 residues. The junction had 7 bases not matched to a gene; V was cut back by 6 bases and J by 7 bases. The protocol was immunoSEQ multiplex PCR, while the TCRdb copy is restricted to in-frame clones and leaves out a portion. The sample contains 120,000 to 150,000 clones, 85% of which appear only once. Source material: peripheral blood. This chain connects TRBV2 to TRBJ1-6, with 9 bases aligning to TRBD1. The TCR comes from a woman aged 40 to 50 with active or convalescent COVID-19. The CDR3 is CASRRTGATNSPLHF. The CDR3 DNA sequence: TGTGCCAGCAGGCGGACAGGGGCCACAAATTCACCCCTCCACTTT.